This TCR beta chain was retrieved from a study of OX40 agonist ivuxolimab in advanced cancers. Sequencing used immunoSEQ multiplex PCR; TCRdb keeps in-frame clones, though not all of them. The sample has roughly 60,000 clones, 80% to 90% seen once; the top ten hold under 2%. V gave up 0 bases and J gave up 0 bases; unmatched junction bases: 4. CDR1 and CDR2 (germline): SGHAT, FQNNGV. The CDR3 has 17 amino acids. The chain couples TRBV11-2 to TRBJ2-2; 7 bases are shared with TRBD2. The TCR sequence derives from an adult with an advanced solid tumor such as melanoma, head and neck, liver or kidney cancer. The sample here was CD4+ or CD8+ T cells sorted from blood, taken in a trial of the OX40 agonist ivuxolimab. The CDR3 DNA reads TGTGCCAGCAGCTTAGAGTGGAGCGGGGCGAACACCGGGGAGCTGTTTTTT. Protein sequence: CASSLEWSGANTGELFF.